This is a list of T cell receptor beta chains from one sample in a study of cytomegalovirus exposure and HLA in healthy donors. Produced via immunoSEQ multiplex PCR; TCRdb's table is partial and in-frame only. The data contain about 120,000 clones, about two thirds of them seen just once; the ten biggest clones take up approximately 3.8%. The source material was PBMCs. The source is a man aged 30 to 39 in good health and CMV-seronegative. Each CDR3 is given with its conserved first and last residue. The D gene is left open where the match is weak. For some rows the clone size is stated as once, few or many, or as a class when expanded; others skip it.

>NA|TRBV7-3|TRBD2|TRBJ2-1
TGTGCCAGCAGCCAAGCGGGGGGGCCGTTCAATGAGCAGTTCTTC
CASSQAGGPFNEQFF
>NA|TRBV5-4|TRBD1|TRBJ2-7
TGTGCCAGCAGCTCTCCAACCGGGACAGGGATCTACGAGCAGTACTTC
CASSSPTGTGIYEQYF
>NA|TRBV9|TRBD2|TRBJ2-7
TGTGCCAGCAGCGTAGAGCGCCCCCGACTAGCGGAGAGCTCCTACGAGCAGTACTTC
CASSVERPRLAESSYEQYF
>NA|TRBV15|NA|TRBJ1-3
TGTGCCACCAGCAGCCAAGGGGCTTCTGGAAACACCATATATTTT
CATSSQGASGNTIYF
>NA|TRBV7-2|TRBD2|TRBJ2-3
TGTGCCAGCAGCCGGCGGGGGGACACAGATACGCAGTATTTT
CASSRRGDTDTQYF
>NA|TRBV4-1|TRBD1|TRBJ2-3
TGCGCCAGCAGCCGGGCGACAGGGGGCGGTTTTACAGATACGCAGTATTTT
CASSRATGGGFTDTQYF
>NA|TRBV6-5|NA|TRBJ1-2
TGTGCCAGCAAAAAAGAAATCAGGGGATCCGGCTACACCTTC
CASKKEIRGSGYTF
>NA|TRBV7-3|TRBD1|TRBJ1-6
TGTGCCAGCAGCTTTACAGGGGGATCGAATTCACCCCTCCACTTT
CASSFTGGSNSPLHF
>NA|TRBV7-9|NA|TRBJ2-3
TGTGCCAGCAGCTTCCTAGGTACCACAGATACGCAGTATTTT
CASSFLGTTDTQYF
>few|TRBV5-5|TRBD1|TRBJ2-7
TGTGCCAGCAGCTCCCGGGACAGGGGGTACGAGCAGTACTTC
CASSSRDRGYEQYF
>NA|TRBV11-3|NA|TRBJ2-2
TGTGCCAGCAGCCATTCGGAGTACACCGGGGAGCTGTTTTTT
CASSHSEYTGELFF
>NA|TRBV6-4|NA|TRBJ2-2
TGTGCGACACAGGTTGCGTCGAATACCGGGGAGCTGTTTTTT
CATQVASNTGELFF
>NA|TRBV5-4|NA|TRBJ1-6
TGTGCCAGCAGCTACCAGCCTACAGGGTTGGGCTCCTATAATTCACCCCTCCACTTT
CASSYQPTGLGSYNSPLHF
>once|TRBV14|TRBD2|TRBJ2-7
TGTGCCAGCAGCCAAGATATCGGGGGGGCCAGTTACGAGCAGTACTTC
CASSQDIGGASYEQYF
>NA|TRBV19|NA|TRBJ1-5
TGTGCCAGTAGTCCCCGGGGGGTGTCAACCCAGCCCCAGCATTTT
CASSPRGVSTQPQHF
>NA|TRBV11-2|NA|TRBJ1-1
TGTGCCAGCAGCTTAGATATAGGTTCGACAGCTAACACTGAAGCTTTCTTT
CASSLDIGSTANTEAFF
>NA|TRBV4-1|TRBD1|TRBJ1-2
TGCGCCAGCAGCCACCATACAGGGGGACCGGATGGCTACACCTTC
CASSHHTGGPDGYTF
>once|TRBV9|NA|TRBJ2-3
TGTGCCAGCAACGGAGCTAGCACCACAGATACGCAGTATTTT
CASNGASTTDTQYF
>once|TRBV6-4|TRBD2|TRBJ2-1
TGTGCCAGCAGTGACACCCAGTCGGGGGGTAGCAATGAGCAGTTCTTC
CASSDTQSGGSNEQFF
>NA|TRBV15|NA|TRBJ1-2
TGTGCCACCAGCAGAGATTTGGTGGACAGTCGGTTGTACTATGGCTACACCTTC
CATSRDLVDSRLYYGYTF
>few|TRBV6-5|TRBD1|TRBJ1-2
TGTGCCAGCAGTTCGCAGGGGGCCTATGGCTACACCTTC
CASSSQGAYGYTF
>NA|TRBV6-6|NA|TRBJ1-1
TGTGCCAGCAGTCACCCCCGGACCGGGATGAACACTGAAGCTTTCTTT
CASSHPRTGMNTEAFF
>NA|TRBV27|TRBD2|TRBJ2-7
TGTGCCAGCAGTTTCCGAGGACTAGCGGGGGCCGAGCAGTACTTC
CASSFRGLAGAEQYF
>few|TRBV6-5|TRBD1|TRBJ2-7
TGTGCCAGCAGTCCAACACCACAGGGGGGCGAGCAGTACTTC
CASSPTPQGGEQYF
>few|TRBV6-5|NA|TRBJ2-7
TGTGCCAGCAGCACTGACAGAGCCTACGAGCAGTACTTC
CASSTDRAYEQYF
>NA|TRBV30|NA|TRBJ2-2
TGTGCCCGGAGAGGAGCGGGGAACACCGGGGAGCTGTTTTTT
CARRGAGNTGELFF
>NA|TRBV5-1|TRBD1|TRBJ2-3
TGCGCCAGCAGCTTGGCTACAGGGGGCACAGATACGCAGTATTTT
CASSLATGGTDTQYF
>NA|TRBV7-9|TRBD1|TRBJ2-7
TGTGCCAGCAGCTATTGGACAGGGTCTATCCACGAGCAGTACTTC
CASSYWTGSIHEQYF
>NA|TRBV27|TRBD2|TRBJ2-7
TGTGCCAGCAGTTGGGGGACTAGCGGGAACTACGAGCAGTACTTC
CASSWGTSGNYEQYF
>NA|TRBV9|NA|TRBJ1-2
TGTGCCAGCAGCCCAGCAGGGCAGGTTGATGGCTACACCTTC
CASSPAGQVDGYTF
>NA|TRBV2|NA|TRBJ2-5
TGTGCCAGCAGTATGGACGGGAGCCAAGAGACCCAGTACTTC
CASSMDGSQETQYF
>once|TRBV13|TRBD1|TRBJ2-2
TGTGCCAGCAGCATACGACAGGGGGCCACCGGGGAGCTGTTTTTT
CASSIRQGATGELFF
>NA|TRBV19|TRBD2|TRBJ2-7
TGTGCCAGTAGTGCGGGGGGTCCTCGGTACGAGCAGTACTTC
CASSAGGPRYEQYF
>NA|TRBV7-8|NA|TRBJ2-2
TGTGCCAGCAGCTTAGGGCAGGGGATGAACACCGGGGAGCTGTTTTTT
CASSLGQGMNTGELFF
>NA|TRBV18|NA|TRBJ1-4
TGTGCCAGCTCATTCAGTGAAAAACTGTTTTTT
CASSFSEKLFF
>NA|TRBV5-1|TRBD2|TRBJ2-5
TGCGCCAGCAGCTTGGTTCCCCCAGGGTCGGTAGCGGGGGTAGGAGAGACCCAGTACTTC
CASSLVPPGSVAGVGETQYF
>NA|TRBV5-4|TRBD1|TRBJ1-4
TGTGCCAGCAGCTTGAAAGGGACAGGGAATGAAAAACTGTTTTTT
CASSLKGTGNEKLFF
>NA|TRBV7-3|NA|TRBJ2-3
TGTGCCAGCAGCTTCGGGGGTAGGTCAGATACGCAGTATTTT
CASSFGGRSDTQYF
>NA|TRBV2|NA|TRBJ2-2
TGTGCCAGCCTGAACACCGGGGAGCTGTTTTTT
CASLNTGELFF
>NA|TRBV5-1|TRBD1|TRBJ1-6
TGCGCCAGCAGCCTACGATCACCGATACAGGGGGCGGATAATTCACCCCTCCACTTT
CASSLRSPIQGADNSPLHF
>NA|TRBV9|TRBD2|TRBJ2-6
TGTGCCAGCGGGGGGGTCGGCTCTGGGGCCAACGTCCTGACTTTC
CASGGVGSGANVLTF
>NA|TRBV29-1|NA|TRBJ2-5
TGCAGCGTTGCGCGTAGCTCAGACCAAGAGACCCAGTACTTC
CSVARSSDQETQYF
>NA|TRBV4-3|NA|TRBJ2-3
TGCGCCAGCAGCCAAGCACCGGGGGATGCGCAGTATTTT
CASSQAPGDAQYF
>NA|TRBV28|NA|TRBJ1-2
TGTGCCAGCAGTTTGGAACCGAGGGGCTACACCTTC
CASSLEPRGYTF
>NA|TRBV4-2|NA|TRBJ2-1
TGTGCCAGCAGCCAAGGTAATGAGGCGGTGAATGAGCAGTTCTTC
CASSQGNEAVNEQFF
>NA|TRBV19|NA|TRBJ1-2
TGTGCCAGTAGTATTCGACGCCTAGCTAACTATGGCTACACCTTC
CASSIRRLANYGYTF
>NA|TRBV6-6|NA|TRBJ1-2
TGTGCCAGCAGTTATTCGACAGGAGACTATGGCTACACCTTC
CASSYSTGDYGYTF
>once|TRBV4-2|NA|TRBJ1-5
TGTGCCAGCAGCCAGAGGGATCGTCAGCCCCAGCATTTT
CASSQRDRQPQHF
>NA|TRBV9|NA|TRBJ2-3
TGTGCCAGCAGTGGGAGGGGGGGCTGGTCAGATACGCAGTATTTT
CASSGRGGWSDTQYF
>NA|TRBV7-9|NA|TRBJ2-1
TGTGCCAGCAGCTTACGAGGGAATCGGTACAATGAGCAGTTCTTC
CASSLRGNRYNEQFF
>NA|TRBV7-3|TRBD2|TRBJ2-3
TGTGCCAGCAGCTTAGCGGGGGGGCCGGAGGATACGCAGTATTTT
CASSLAGGPEDTQYF